This TCR beta chain stems from a study of CD4+ T cells in melanoma. The study, taken as a whole, reports: CD8+ T cell, macrophage and B cell function reportedly correlated with neoantigen-specific CD4+ T cells. Neoantigen-specific CD4+ T cells in melanoma reportedly had diverse differentiation states.

This clone was detected once. Its antigen is not known. The repertoire was sequenced with immunoSEQ multiplex PCR; TCRdb's copy has only in-frame clones and lacks some. The sample yields 110,000 to 150,000 clones, approximately 91% seen once. There are 14 residues in the CDR3. Germline V gene sequence: CDR1 SNHLY, CDR2 FYNNEI. Trimming pared 5 bases from V and 0 bases from J, leaving 10 bases between. The gene calls are TRBV2 and TRBJ1-1, with a weak D call TRBD1 (5 bases). The source is a human donor with melanoma. Here the CDR3 reads CASSSGGMNTEAFF. CDR3 DNA sequence: TGTGCCAGCAGTTCGGGGGGAATGAACACTGAAGCTTTCTTT.